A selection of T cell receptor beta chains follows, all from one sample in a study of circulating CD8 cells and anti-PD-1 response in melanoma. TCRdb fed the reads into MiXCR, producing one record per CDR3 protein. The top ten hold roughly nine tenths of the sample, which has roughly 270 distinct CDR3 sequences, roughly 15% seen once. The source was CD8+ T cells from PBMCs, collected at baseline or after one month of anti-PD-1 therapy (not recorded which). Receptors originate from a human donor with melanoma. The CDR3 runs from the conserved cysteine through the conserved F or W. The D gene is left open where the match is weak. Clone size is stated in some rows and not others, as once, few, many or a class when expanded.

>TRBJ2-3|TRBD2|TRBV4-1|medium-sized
TGCGCCAGCAGCCCTAGCGGAACGGTCTACACAGATACGCAGTATTTT
CASSPSGTVYTDTQYF
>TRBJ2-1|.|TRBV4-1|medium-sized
TGCGCCAGCAGCCAAGATAATGCCTACAATGAGCAGTTCTTC
CASSQDNAYNEQFF
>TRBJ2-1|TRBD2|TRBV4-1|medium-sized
TGCGCCAGCAGCCACGATCTTAGCGGGATCCCTTCCTACAATGAGCAGTTCTTC
CASSHDLSGIPSYNEQFF
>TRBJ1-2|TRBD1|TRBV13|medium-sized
TGTGCCAGCAGCTTTGGACAGGGAAGGCCCTATGGCTACACCTTC
CASSFGQGRPYGYTF
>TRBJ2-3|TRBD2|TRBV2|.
TGTGCCAGCAGACCGGGGGGGCTACGCACAGATACGCAGTATTTT
CASRPGGLRTDTQYF
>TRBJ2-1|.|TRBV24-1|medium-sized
TGTGCCACCAGTGACACCCGGCCCCCTAACAATGAGCAGTTCTTC
CATSDTRPPNNEQFF
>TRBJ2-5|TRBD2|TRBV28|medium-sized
TGTGCCAGCAGTTTCCCCTCCGCGACTAGCGGGGGACAAGAGACCCAGTACTTC
CASSFPSATSGGQETQYF
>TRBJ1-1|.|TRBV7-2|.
TGTGCCAGCAGCCTACCTGGTGAAGCGCTCTTT
CASSLPGEALF
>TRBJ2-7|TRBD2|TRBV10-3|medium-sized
TGTGCCATCAGTGCCGCCGGGGCTAGCGGATACGAGCAGTACTTC
CAISAAGASGYEQYF
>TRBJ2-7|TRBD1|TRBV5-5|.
TGTGCCAGCAGCTCACTCCTTGAGGGGGCTTCCTACGAGCAGTACTTC
CASSSLLEGASYEQYF
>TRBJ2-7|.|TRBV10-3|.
TGTGCCATCCAGAGCTTCGGGGAGCAGAGGGACGAGCAGTACTTC
CAIQSFGEQRDEQYF
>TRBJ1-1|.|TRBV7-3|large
TGTGCCAGCAGCTTGTATGGTAGTCACACTGAAGCTTTCTTT
CASSLYGSHTEAFF
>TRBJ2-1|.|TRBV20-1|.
TGCAGTGCGCACGGGGCATCCTACGATGAGCAGTTCTTC
CSAHGASYDEQFF
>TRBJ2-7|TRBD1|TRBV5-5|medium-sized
TGTGCCAGCAGCTCCCTATTACAGGGGGCTTCCTACGAGCAGTACTTC
CASSSLLQGASYEQYF
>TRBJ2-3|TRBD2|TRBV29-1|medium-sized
TGCAGCGCCGACTACCTGAGACTAGCTGACACAGATACGCAGTATTTT
CSADYLRLADTDTQYF
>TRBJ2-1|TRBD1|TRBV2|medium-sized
TGTGCCAGCAGTGATCAGGGGGCGGTTCGGAATGAGCAGTTCTTC
CASSDQGAVRNEQFF
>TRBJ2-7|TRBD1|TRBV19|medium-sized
TGTGCCAGTAGTTTGGGGACAGTGGTAGAGCAGTACTTC
CASSLGTVVEQYF
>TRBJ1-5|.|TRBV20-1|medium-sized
TGCAGTGCTAGAGGCACGGGGCCCCAGCATTTT
CSARGTGPQHF
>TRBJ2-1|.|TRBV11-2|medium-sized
TGTGCCAGCAGCTTAGGTGGCAGGGATTACAATGAGCAGTTCTTC
CASSLGGRDYNEQFF
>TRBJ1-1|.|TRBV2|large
TGTGCCAGCAATCACGAGGGCTGGGACACTGAAGCTTTCTTT
CASNHEGWDTEAFF
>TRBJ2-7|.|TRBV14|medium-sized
TGTGCCAGCAGCCTGCTGGATAAGAAAATAGCCTACGAGCAGTACTTC
CASSLLDKKIAYEQYF
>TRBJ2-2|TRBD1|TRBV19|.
TGTGCCACCCGCGGAGAGGGACAGGTCACCGGGGAGCTGTTTTTT
CATRGEGQVTGELFF
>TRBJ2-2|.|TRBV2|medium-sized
TGTGCCAGCAGTGAAGGGATGGTGGCCCCCGGGGAGCTGTTTTTT
CASSEGMVAPGELFF
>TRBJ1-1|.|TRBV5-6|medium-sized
TGTGCCAGCAGCTTGGATGTTCCCACTGAAGCTTTCTTT
CASSLDVPTEAFF
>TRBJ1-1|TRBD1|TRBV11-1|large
TGTGCCAGCAGCTTCTTGCGACAGGGAAGCATGAACACTGAAGCTTTCTTT
CASSFLRQGSMNTEAFF
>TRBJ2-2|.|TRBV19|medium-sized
TGTGCCAGTAGTATAATGCGACTTGGAACCGGGGAGCTGTTTTTT
CASSIMRLGTGELFF
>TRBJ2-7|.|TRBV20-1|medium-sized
TGCAGCGCTCCTGGGGACCCGACCTACGAGCAGTACTTC
CSAPGDPTYEQYF
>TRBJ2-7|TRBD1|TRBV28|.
TGTGCCAGCAGTTTTGGGACAGGGGGTAACGAGCAGTACTTC
CASSFGTGGNEQYF
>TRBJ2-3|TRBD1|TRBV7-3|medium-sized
TGTGCCAGCAGCAGATGGGACAGGGAAATTCCAGATACGCAGTATTTT
CASSRWDREIPDTQYF
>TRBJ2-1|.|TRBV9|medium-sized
TGTGCCAGCAGCGCGGGGGACAGCCTTTACAATGAGCAGTTCTTC
CASSAGDSLYNEQFF
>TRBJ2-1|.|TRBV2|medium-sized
TGTGCCAGCACGACAGCGTCCTACAATGAGCAGTTCTTC
CASTTASYNEQFF
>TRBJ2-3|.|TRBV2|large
TGTGCCAGCAGTGAAGAGAGCACAGATACGCAGTATTTT
CASSEESTDTQYF
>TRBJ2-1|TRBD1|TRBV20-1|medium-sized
TGCAGTGCTAGCTCCTCACTTCCGGGACAGGGTAGCTCCTACAATGAGCAGTTCTTC
CSASSSLPGQGSSYNEQFF
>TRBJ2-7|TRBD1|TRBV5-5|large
TGTGCCAGCAGCTTGGGGACAGGGGGTAACGAGCAGTACTTC
CASSLGTGGNEQYF
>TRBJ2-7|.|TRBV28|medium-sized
TGTGCCAGCAGTAGCCGGAGGTACGAGCAGTACTTC
CASSSRRYEQYF
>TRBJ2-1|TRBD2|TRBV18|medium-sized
TGTGCCAGCTCATACAGCGGGGCTTACAATGAGCAGTTCTTC
CASSYSGAYNEQFF
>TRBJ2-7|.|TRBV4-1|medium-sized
TGCGCCAGCAGCCAAGACATTGTGGTCACCAGTGAGTCCTACGAGCAGTACTTC
CASSQDIVVTSESYEQYF
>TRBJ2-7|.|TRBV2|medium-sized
TGTGCCAGGAGAGCTTCAGGGAACGAGCAGTACTTC
CARRASGNEQYF
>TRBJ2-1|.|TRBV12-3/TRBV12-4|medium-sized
TGTGCCAGCAGTTTCTCCCGAAACAATGAGCAGTTCTTC
CASSFSRNNEQFF
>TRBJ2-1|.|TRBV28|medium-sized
TGTGCCAGCAGTTTTGGGCCGATCAATGAGCAGTTCTTC
CASSFGPINEQFF
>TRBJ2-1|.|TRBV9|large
TGTGCCAGCAGCGTAGAGGACAGCTCCGTCGGCGATGAGCAGTTCTTC
CASSVEDSSVGDEQFF
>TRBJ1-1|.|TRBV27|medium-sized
TGTGCCAGCAGTTTCGCCAGGACCGACACTGAAGCTTTCTTT
CASSFARTDTEAFF
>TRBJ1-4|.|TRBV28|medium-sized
TGTGCCAGCAGTCCACCCGACAGCCGTAATGAAAAACTGTTTTTT
CASSPPDSRNEKLFF
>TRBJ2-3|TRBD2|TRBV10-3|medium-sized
TGTGCCATCAAGAAGCGGGGGGGCACAGATACGCAGTATTTT
CAIKKRGGTDTQYF
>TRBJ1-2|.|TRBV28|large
TGTGCCAGCAGTTTTCAGAATAGTAACTATGGCTACACCTTC
CASSFQNSNYGYTF
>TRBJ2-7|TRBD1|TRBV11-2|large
TGTGCCAGCAGGGGAAAACAGGGGATTTTCGCCTACGAGCAGTACTTC
CASRGKQGIFAYEQYF
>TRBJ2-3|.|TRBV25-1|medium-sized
TGTGCCAGCAGTGAGGACATCACAGATACGCAGTATTTT
CASSEDITDTQYF
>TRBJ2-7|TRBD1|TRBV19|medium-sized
TGTGCCAGTGAGGCGACAGGGGGCATTTACGAGCAGTACTTC
CASEATGGIYEQYF
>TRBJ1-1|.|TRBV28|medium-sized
TGTGCCAGCAGTTTCTGGAACACTGAAGCTTTCTTT
CASSFWNTEAFF